A single sample is the source of the 23 T cell receptor beta chains below, sequenced in a study of cytomegalovirus exposure and HLA in healthy donors (dated by TCRdb to 2016 to 2017). Library generation was performed with the immunoSEQ multiplex PCR assay. For the multiplex PCR, a mixture combining 60 forward primers for TCR Vbeta segments and 13 reverse primers for TCR Jbeta segments was used. TCRdb's version of the immuneACCESS table is confined to in-frame rearrangements and falls short of the full clone set. An unresolved V gene accounts for under half of the shortfall where checked; the remainder is of unknown origin. In all, the sample holds roughly 100,000 clones, and 70% to 85% of those were seen once. The ten largest make up roughly 4.9% of the sample. The sequenced sample consisted of PBMCs. Receptors were obtained from a woman aged 18 to 35 in good health and CMV-seropositive.

The chain recombines TRBV5-3 with TRBJ2-7, with 13 positions matching TRBD2. TRBV5-3 is assigned to the ORF class and has an uncertain function. V was clipped by 5 bases and J by 4 bases; unmatched bases: 21. The CDR3 runs 20 residues. The CDR3 DNA sequence: TGTGCCAGAAGACCGGAGCCGGGACTAGCGGGACAGGTAACCGCTTACGAGCAGTACTTC. Protein sequence: CARRPEPGLAGQVTAYEQYF.

The rearrangement joins TRBV11-2 to TRBJ1-1; D not resolved. This CDR3 is 14 amino acids long. The V end was cut by 0 bases, the J end by 4 bases, with 9 bases between. The germline V gene encodes CDR1 SGHAT and CDR2 FQNNGV. Here the CDR3 DNA reads TGTGCCAGCAGCTTAGATGGGAGAGTCACTGAAGCTTTCTTT. Protein sequence: CASSLDGRVTEAFF.

This chain connects TRBV7-9 to TRBJ1-1, with D possibly being TRBD1 (5 bases). The CDR3 is 14 amino acids. Trimming stripped 2 bases from V and 4 bases from J, with 11 bases between. Germline loops: CDR1 SEHNR, CDR2 FQNEAQ (reference sequence). The CDR3 DNA follows: TGTGCCAGCAGCTTATCAATGGGGCTCACTGAAGCTTTCTTT. It is translated as CASSLSMGLTEAFF.

V is TRBV19 and J is TRBJ1-1; D remains ambiguous. The V and J ends lost 10 bases and 1 base respectively, with 13 bases between them. The V gene's germline CDR1 is LNHDA and CDR2 SQIVND (reference sequence). The CDR3 length is 13 residues. The CDR3 is CATARTGNTEAFF. Written as DNA, the CDR3 is TGTGCCACTGCCCGAACGGGGAACACTGAAGCTTTCTTT.

The chain has TRBV28 and TRBJ2-7, with D perhaps TRBD1 (6 bases). There are 15 residues in the CDR3. Germline V gives CDR1 MDHEN, CDR2 SYDVKM. V dropped 2 bases and J dropped 3 bases, with 14 bases sitting between them. Written as DNA, the CDR3 is TGTGCCAGCAGTTTAGGGACACAGGGCATCTACGAGCAGTACTTC. Protein sequence: CASSLGTQGIYEQYF.

V and J are TRBV7-9 and TRBJ1-1, with TRBD1 matching 9 bases. The V and J ends lost 5 bases and 3 bases, in that order; junction bases with no gene match: 7. CDR3 length: 15 amino acids. Germline assignment: CDR1 SEHNR and CDR2 FQNEAQ (reference sequence). The CDR3 loop reads CASSVWDRDDTEAFF. For the CDR3, the DNA is TGTGCCAGCAGCGTCTGGGACAGGGATGACACTGAAGCTTTCTTT. Complete variable domain (other parts from reference TRBV7-9 and TRBJ1-1): DTGVSQNPRHKITKRGQNVTFRCDPISEHNRLYWYRQTLGQGPEFLTYFQNEAQLEKSRLLSDRFSAERPKGSFSTLEIQRTEQGDSAMYLCASSVWDRDDTEAFFGQGTRLTVV.

The gene calls are TRBV19 and TRBJ1-4; 8 nucleotides line up with TRBD1. In germline, CDR1 is LNHDA, CDR2 SQIVND (reference sequence). The CDR3 is made up of 20 amino acids. Trimming took 7 bases from V and 5 from J; bases not matched to a gene: 24. The chain's CDR3 is CASNNRDRRVGPGYNEKLFF. CDR3 coding DNA: TGTGCCAGTAACAACAGGGACAGGAGGGTGGGTCCTGGCTACAATGAAAAACTGTTTTTT.

V gene TRBV13 combines with J gene TRBJ2-7, with TRBD1 identical over 7 bases. V gave up 10 bases and J gave up 7 bases; unmatched junction bases: 16. Germline assignment: CDR1 PRHDT and CDR2 FYEKMQ (reference sequence). This CDR3 has 14 residues. The chain's CDR3 is CATNPTGPSGEQYF. The DNA for the CDR3 is TGTGCCACCAACCCGACAGGGCCATCAGGGGAGCAGTACTTC.

This clone turned up a few times. The chain recombines TRBV9 with TRBJ2-7; TRBD2 aligns across 8 bases. The germline V gene has CDR1 SGDLS and CDR2 YYNGEE. The CDR3 contains 18 residues. Trimming at V came to 0 bases and at J to 2 bases, leaving 13 bases not matched to a gene. This CDR3 reads CASSVGPGDSGIPYEQYF. DNA of the CDR3: TGTGCCAGCAGCGTAGGCCCCGGGGATAGCGGGATTCCCTACGAGCAGTACTTC.

This clone appeared a single time. V usage is TRBV4-1 and J usage is TRBJ2-3, with D perhaps matching TRBD2 (6 bases). Germline-derived CDR1 and CDR2 are MGHRA and YSYEKL. The V gene lost 4 bases and the J gene lost 3 bases, with 14 bases spanning the gap. The length of the CDR3 is 15 residues. DNA for the CDR3: TGCGCCAGCAGCCCCTTTTACCGGGGGACAGATACGCAGTATTTT. It is translated as CASSPFYRGTDTQYF.

The sample holds one count of this clone. The chain joins TRBV27 to TRBJ2-2; D is perhaps TRBD1 (6 bases). Trimming pared 5 bases from V and 6 bases from J, leaving 16 bases between. This CDR3 has 15 amino acids. CDR1 and CDR2 (germline): MNHEY, SMNVEV (reference sequence). The DNA of the CDR3 is TGTGCCAGCAGTCCAGAGGGGGTGCAGGCCGGGGAGCTGTTTTTT. Translation: CASSPEGVQAGELFF.

This chain joins TRBV27 and TRBJ2-1; possibly TRBD2 for D (5 bases). There are 15 residues in the CDR3. V gave up 1 base and J gave up 3 bases, with 10 bases separating them. The germline V gene encodes CDR1 MNHEY and CDR2 SMNVEV (reference sequence). The CDR3 here is CASSLLYGDYNEQFF. CDR3 coding DNA: TGTGCCAGCAGTTTATTGTACGGGGACTACAATGAGCAGTTCTTC.

This clone has a single count. This sequence joins TRBV28 and TRBJ1-1; 7 bases match TRBD1. Trimming took 7 bases from V and 1 from J; bases not matched to a gene: 9. This CDR3 region has 15 residues. From germline, CDR1 is MDHEN and CDR2 SYDVKM. The DNA for the CDR3 is TGTGCCAGCACCCGACAGGGCTGGGGGAACACTGAAGCTTTCTTT. Translation gives CASTRQGWGNTEAFF.

The V call is TRBV5-1, the J call TRBJ2-5, with D unclear. The ends were cut back, 8 bases at V and 5 bases at J, with 13 bases in the middle. CDR3 length: 12 residues. Germline V lookup: CDR1 SGHRS, CDR2 YFSETQ. DNA for the CDR3: TGCGCCAGATCCTCCTGCGAGGAGACCCAGTACTTC. Protein sequence: CARSSCEETQYF.

The chain recombines TRBV6-1 with TRBJ2-7, with a possible D match to TRBD2 (5 bases). Germline V CDR1 and CDR2: MNHNS, SASEGT. The CDR3 is 14 amino acids. V lost 2 bases to trimming and J lost 3 bases, with 11 bases between them. CDR3 bases: TGTGCCAGCAGTGAAAAATTTCGGGACTACGAGCAGTACTTC. This codes for CASSEKFRDYEQYF.

This sequence joins TRBV27 and TRBJ1-5; D remains unclear. This CDR3 spans 13 amino acids. The germline gives CDR1 MNHEY, CDR2 SMNVEV (reference sequence). Trimming shortened V by 0 bases and J by 6 bases, and 6 bases separated the two germline ends. CDR3 sequence reads: CASSLSGGQPQHF. The CDR3 DNA is TGTGCCAGCAGTTTATCAGGAGGTCAGCCCCAGCATTTT.

The chain combines TRBV19 with TRBJ2-7; the D is unclear. With 3 bases removed from V and 2 bases from J, the gap between germline ends came to 17 bases. The germline V gene has CDR1 LNHDA and CDR2 SQIVND (reference sequence). This CDR3 spans 16 amino acids. In nucleotides, the CDR3 is TGTGCCAGTAGTATTAACAGCAACTTCGGTCCCTACGAGCAGTACTTC. It translates to CASSINSNFGPYEQYF.

The chain recombines TRBV10-2 with TRBJ2-1; 9 bases are a match to TRBD2. J was trimmed by 5 bases and V by 2 bases; bases with no gene match: 7. Germline V CDR1 and CDR2: WSHSY, SAAADI. CDR3 length: 16 residues. This CDR3 reads CASSERSSGIDNEQFF. The CDR3 coding sequence is TGCGCCAGCAGTGAGAGGTCTAGCGGGATTGACAATGAGCAGTTCTTC.

CDR3 protein: CASRITGTGGTGELFF. The CDR3 DNA sequence: TGTGCCAGTAGGATAACCGGGACAGGGGGCACCGGGGAGCTGTTTTTT. The chain has TRBV19 and TRBJ2-2; 11 bases align to TRBD1. CDR1 LNHDA and CDR2 SQIVND come from the germline V gene (reference sequence). The CDR3 runs to 16 residues. V lost 6 bases and J lost 4; bases outside the gene matches: 7. Full variable domain (remainder filled in from reference TRBV19 and TRBJ2-2): DGGITQSPKYLFRKEGQNVTLSCEQNLNHDAMYWYRQDPGQGLRLIYYSQIVNDFQKGDIAEGYSVSREKKESFPLTVTSAQKNPTAFYLCASRITGTGGTGELFFGEGSRLTVL.

The chain couples TRBV29-1 to TRBJ2-3; a weak D match, TRBD2 (5 bases). The CDR3 runs to 13 residues. Between the trimmed V and J ends, which lost 8 bases and 1 base, there was a span of 13 bases. The germline V gene has CDR1 SQVTM and CDR2 ANQGSEA. CDR3 bases: TGCAGCCTGGTGACCGGGGGCACAGATACGCAGTATTTT. Translating it yields CSLVTGGTDTQYF.

V usage is TRBV18 and J usage is TRBJ1-2; 7 positions agree with TRBD1. This CDR3 has 16 amino acids. With 0 bases clipped from V and 6 bases from J, the junction kept 10 bases outside the gene matches. CDR1 and CDR2 (germline): KGHSH, LQKENI. The CDR3 spells CASSPPLDRGQDGYTF. In DNA form, the CDR3 reads TGTGCCAGCTCACCACCGTTAGATAGGGGGCAAGATGGCTACACCTTC.

The gene calls are TRBV4-1 and TRBJ2-7; tentatively, D is TRBD1 (5 bases). Trimming pared 0 bases from V and 4 bases from J, leaving 13 bases between. This CDR3 comprises 15 residues. CDR1 and CDR2 (germline): MGHRA, YSYEKL. CDR3 coding DNA: TGCGCCAGCAGCCAAGACTTTGGGCAGGGTTACGAGCAGTACTTC. Translation gives CASSQDFGQGYEQYF.

The J gene is TRBJ2-7, the V gene TRBV30; a weak D match, TRBD1 (6 bases). The CDR3 sequence is 11 residues long. CDR1 and CDR2 (germline): GTSNPN, SVGIG (reference sequence). The V end was cut by 4 bases, the J end by 12 bases, with 16 bases between. The CDR3 region has the DNA TGTGCCTGGAACTCTGATGACAGGAGGTACTTC. As protein: CAWNSDDRRYF.